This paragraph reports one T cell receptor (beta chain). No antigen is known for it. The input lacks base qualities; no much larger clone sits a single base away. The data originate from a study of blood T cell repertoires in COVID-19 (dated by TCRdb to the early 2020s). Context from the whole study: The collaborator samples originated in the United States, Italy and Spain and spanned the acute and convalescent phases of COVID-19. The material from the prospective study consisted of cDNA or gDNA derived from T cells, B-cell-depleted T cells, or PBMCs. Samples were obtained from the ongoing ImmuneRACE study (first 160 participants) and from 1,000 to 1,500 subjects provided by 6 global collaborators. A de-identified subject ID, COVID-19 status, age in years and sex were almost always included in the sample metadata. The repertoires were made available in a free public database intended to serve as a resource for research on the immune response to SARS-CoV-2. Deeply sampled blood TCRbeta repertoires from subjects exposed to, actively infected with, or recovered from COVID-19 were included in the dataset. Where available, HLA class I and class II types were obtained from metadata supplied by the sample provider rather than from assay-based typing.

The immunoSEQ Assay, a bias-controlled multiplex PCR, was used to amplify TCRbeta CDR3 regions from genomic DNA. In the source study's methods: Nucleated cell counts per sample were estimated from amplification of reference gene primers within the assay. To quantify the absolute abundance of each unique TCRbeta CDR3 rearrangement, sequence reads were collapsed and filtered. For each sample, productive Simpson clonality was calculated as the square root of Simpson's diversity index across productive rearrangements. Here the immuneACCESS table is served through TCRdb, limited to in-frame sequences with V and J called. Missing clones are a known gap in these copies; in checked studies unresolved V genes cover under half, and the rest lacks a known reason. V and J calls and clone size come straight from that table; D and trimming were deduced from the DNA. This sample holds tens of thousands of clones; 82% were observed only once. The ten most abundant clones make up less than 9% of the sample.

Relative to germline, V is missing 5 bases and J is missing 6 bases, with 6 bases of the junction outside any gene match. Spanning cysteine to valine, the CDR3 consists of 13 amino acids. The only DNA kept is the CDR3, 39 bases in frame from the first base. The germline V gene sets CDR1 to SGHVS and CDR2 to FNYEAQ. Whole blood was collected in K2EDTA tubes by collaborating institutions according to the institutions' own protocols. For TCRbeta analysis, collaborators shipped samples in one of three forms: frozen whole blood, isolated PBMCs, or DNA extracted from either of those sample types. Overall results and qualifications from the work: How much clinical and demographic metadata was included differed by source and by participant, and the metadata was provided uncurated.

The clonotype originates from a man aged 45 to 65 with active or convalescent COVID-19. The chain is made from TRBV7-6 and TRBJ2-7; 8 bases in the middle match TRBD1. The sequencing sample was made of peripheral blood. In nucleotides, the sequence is TGTGCCAGCAGCATGGACAGGGACAGCGAGCAGTACGTC. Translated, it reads CASSMDRDSEQYV.